This T cell receptor (beta chain) stems from a study of T cells in Graves' hyperthyroidism and ophthalmopathy. About the research overall: The blood sample was taken at first diagnosis, before treatment began.

This clonotype was observed at least ten times. Its antigen remains unknown. Germline CDR1 SQVTM, CDR2 ANQGSEA. The V segment lost 3 bases and the J segment 0 bases; nucleotides outside the gene matches: 10. The CDR3 length is 16 residues. General study findings and limits: The model anticipated ophthalmopathy a median about 7.1 months pre-onset.

TCR beta CDR3 sequences were amplified from RNA transcripts. Using the HTBI primer set, a first-round RT-PCR was run on the TCR CDR3. TCRdb recomputed calls from the multiplex PCR reads with MiXCR, one row per CDR3 protein. The top ten hold less than 3.5% of the sample, which has about 600,000 distinct CDR3 sequences, approximately 16% seen once. The sequencing sample was made of blood. The sequence was collected from a woman between 40 and 55 years old with Graves' ophthalmopathy. The chain couples TRBV29-1 to TRBJ1-1; 7 bases map to TRBD1. DNA of the CDR3: TGCAGCGTTGAGGGACAGAAACACAGCATGAACACTGAAGCTTTCTTT. The encoded protein is CSVEGQKHSMNTEAFF.